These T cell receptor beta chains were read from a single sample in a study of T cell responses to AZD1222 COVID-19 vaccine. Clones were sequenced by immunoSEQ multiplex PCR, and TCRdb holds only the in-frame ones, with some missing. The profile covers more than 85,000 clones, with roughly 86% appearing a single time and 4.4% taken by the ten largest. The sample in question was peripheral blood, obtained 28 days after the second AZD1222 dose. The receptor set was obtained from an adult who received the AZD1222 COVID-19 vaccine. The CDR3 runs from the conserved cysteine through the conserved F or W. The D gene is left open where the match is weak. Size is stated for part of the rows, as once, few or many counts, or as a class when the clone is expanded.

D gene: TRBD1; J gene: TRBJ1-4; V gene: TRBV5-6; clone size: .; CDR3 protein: CASSQGAREKLFF; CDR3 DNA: TGTGCCAGCAGCCAGGGGGCTCGTGAAAAACTGTTTTTT
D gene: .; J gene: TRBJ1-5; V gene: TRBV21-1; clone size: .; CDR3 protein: CASSNPPRDRVYQPQHF; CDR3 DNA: TGTGCCAGCAGCAACCCTCCACGGGACAGAGTTTATCAGCCCCAGCATTTT
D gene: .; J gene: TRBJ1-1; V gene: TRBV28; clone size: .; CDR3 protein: CASSLPLGRSEAFF; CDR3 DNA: TGTGCCAGCAGTTTACCTCTCGGACGATCTGAAGCTTTCTTT
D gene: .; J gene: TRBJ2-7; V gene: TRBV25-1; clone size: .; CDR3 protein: CASSDGGLNEQYF; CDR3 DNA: TGTGCCAGCAGTGACGGGGGGCTGAACGAGCAGTACTTC
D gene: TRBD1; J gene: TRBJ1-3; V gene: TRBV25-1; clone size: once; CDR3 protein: CASSESDRGPGNTIYF; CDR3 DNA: TGTGCCAGCAGTGAATCGGACAGGGGGCCTGGAAACACCATATATTTT
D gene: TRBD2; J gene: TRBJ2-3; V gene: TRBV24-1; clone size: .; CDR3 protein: CATSDPKGGRVADTQYF; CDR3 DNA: TGTGCCACCAGTGATCCCAAAGGCGGGAGGGTCGCAGATACGCAGTATTTT
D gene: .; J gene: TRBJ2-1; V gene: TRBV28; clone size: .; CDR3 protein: CASSLGSWGSYNEQFF; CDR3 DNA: TGTGCCAGCAGTTTGGGTAGCTGGGGCTCCTACAATGAGCAGTTCTTC
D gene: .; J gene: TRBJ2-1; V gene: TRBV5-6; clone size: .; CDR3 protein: CASSFGGSSYNEQFF; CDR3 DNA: TGTGCCAGCAGCTTTGGTGGGAGCTCCTACAATGAGCAGTTCTTC
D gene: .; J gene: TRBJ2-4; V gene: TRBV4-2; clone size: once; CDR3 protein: CASSQDGGAVAKNIQYF; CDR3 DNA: TGTGCCAGCAGCCAAGACGGGGGCGCTGTAGCCAAAAACATTCAGTACTTC
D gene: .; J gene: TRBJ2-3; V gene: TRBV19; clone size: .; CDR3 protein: CASTGEWGTDTQYF; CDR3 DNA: TGTGCCAGTACGGGGGAATGGGGCACAGATACGCAGTATTTT
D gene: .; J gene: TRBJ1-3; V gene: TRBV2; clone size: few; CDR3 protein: CASNSPGALGNTIYF; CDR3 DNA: TGTGCCAGCAACTCCCCGGGGGCGCTTGGAAACACCATATATTTT
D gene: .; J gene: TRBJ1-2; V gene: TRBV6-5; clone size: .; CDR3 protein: CASSYGGGRGYTF; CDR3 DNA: TGTGCCAGCAGTTACGGGGGAGGGAGGGGCTACACCTTC
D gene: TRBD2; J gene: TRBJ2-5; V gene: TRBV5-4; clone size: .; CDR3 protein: CASSLGLASETQYF; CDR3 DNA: TGTGCCAGCAGCTTAGGACTAGCGTCAGAGACCCAGTACTTC